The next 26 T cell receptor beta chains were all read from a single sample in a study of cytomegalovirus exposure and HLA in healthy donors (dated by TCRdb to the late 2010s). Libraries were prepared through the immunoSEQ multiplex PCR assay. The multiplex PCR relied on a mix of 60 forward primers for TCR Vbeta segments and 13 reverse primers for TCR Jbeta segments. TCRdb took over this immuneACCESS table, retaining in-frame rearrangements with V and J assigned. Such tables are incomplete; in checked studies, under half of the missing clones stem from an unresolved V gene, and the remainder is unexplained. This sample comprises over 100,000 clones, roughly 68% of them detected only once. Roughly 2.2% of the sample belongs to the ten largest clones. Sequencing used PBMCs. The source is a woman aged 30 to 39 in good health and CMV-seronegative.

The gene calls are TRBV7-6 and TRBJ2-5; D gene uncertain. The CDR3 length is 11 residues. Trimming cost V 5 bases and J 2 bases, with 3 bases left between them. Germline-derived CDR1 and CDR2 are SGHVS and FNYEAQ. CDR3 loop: CASSLQETQYF. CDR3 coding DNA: TGTGCCAGCAGCCTGCAAGAGACCCAGTACTTC.

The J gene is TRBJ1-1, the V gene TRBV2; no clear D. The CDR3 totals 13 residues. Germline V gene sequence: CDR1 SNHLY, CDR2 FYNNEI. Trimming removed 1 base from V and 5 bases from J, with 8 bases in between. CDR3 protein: CASSEEFGTEAFF. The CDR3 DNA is TGTGCCAGCAGTGAAGAATTCGGGACTGAAGCTTTCTTT.

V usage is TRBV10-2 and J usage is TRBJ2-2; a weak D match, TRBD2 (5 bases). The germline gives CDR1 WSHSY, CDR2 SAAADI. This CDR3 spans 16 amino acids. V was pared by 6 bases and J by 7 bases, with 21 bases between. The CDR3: CASSGGWVRFGGELFF. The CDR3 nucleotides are TGCGCCAGCAGCGGAGGTTGGGTTCGGTTTGGCGGGGAGCTGTTTTTT.

This chain's CDR3 is CASSPRGQGGLGEQYF. DNA for the CDR3: TGTGCCAGCTCACCTCGGGGACAGGGAGGCCTAGGCGAGCAGTACTTC. The chain is built from TRBV18 and TRBJ2-7; the match to TRBD1 covers 9 bases. Looked up from germline, CDR1 is KGHSH and CDR2 is LQKENI. The CDR3 covers 16 residues. The V segment lost 3 bases and the J segment 6 bases; nucleotides outside the gene matches: 12.

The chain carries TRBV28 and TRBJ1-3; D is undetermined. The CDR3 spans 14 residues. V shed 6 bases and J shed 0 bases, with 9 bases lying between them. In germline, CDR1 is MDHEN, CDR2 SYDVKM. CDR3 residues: CASSLRDSGNTIYF. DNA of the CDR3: TGTGCCAGCAGCCTGCGGGACTCTGGAAACACCATATATTTT.

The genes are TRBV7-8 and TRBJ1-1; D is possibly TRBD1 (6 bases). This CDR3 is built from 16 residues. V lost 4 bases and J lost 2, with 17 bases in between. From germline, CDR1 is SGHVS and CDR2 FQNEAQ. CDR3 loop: CASSYRTVSYNTEAFF. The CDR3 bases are TGTGCCAGCAGCTACAGGACAGTATCTTATAACACTGAAGCTTTCTTT.

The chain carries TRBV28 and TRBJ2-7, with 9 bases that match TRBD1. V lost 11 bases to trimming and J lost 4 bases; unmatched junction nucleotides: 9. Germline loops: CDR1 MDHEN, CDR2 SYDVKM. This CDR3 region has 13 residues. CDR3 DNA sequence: TGTGCCGCTGAGGGACAGGGCCGGTACGAGCAGTACTTC. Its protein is CAAEGQGRYEQYF.

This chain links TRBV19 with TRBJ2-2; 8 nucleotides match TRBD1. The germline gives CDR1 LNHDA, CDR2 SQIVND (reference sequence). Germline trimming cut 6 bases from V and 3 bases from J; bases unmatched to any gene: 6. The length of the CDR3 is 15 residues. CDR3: CASRLRGLDTGELFF. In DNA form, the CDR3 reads TGTGCCAGTAGGCTCAGGGGGCTGGACACCGGGGAGCTGTTTTTT.

This CDR3 is CASSESGSGANVLTF. The CDR3 nucleotides read TGTGCCAGCAGTGAAAGCGGCTCTGGGGCCAACGTCCTGACTTTC. V and J are TRBV2 and TRBJ2-6; the D gene is possibly TRBD2 (5 bases). Per the germline V gene, CDR1 is SNHLY and CDR2 is FYNNEI. The CDR3 is 15 residues long. V was clipped by 2 bases and J by 0 bases, with 5 bases between them.

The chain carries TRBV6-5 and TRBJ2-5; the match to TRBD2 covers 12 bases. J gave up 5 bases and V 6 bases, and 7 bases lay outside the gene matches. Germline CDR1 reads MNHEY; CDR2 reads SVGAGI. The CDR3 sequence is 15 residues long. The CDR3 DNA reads TGTGCCAGCAGACCCGGACTAGCGGGACTTGAGACCCAGTACTTC. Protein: CASRPGLAGLETQYF.

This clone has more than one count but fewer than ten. The CDR3: CASRDTGPEREGPLYEQFF. DNA for the CDR3: TGTGCCAGCAGAGATACAGGGCCGGAGCGGGAGGGCCCTTTGTATGAGCAGTTCTTC. The rearrangement joins TRBV27 to TRBJ2-1, with 10 nucleotides matching TRBD2. CDR1 and CDR2 from the germline V gene are MNHEY and SMNVEV (reference sequence). The CDR3 loop spans 19 amino acids. Trimming at V came to 6 bases and at J to 8 bases, leaving 22 bases not matched to a gene.

CDR3 region: CASRTGTGERTEAFF. The CDR3 bases are TGTGCCAGCAGGACCGGGACAGGGGAACGTACTGAAGCTTTCTTT. The V and J genes are TRBV7-9 and TRBJ1-1; 10 nucleotides match TRBD1. The CDR3 has 15 amino acids. V was pared by 6 bases and J by 5 bases, with 9 bases of the junction left unmatched. Germline assignment: CDR1 SEHNR and CDR2 FQNEAQ (reference sequence).

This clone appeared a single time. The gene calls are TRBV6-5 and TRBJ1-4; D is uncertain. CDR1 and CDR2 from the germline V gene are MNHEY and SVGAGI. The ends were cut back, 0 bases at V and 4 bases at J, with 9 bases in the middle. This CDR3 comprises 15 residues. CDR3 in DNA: TGTGCCAGCAGTTACTCGAAACAGAATAATGAAAAACTGTTTTTT. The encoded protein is CASSYSKQNNEKLFF.

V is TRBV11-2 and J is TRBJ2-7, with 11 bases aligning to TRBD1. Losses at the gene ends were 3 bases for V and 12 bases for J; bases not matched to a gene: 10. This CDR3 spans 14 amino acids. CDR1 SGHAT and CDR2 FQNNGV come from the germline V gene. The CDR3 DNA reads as TGTGCCAGCAGCTTGCTTTTGGGACAGGGGGAAATGTACTTC. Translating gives CASSLLLGQGEMYF.

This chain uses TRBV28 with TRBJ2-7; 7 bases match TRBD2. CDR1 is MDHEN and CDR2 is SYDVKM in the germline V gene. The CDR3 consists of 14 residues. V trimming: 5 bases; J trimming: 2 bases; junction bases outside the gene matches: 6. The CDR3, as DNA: TGTGCCAGCAGTCTTAGCGGGCGACCCTACGAGCAGTACTTC. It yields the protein CASSLSGRPYEQYF.

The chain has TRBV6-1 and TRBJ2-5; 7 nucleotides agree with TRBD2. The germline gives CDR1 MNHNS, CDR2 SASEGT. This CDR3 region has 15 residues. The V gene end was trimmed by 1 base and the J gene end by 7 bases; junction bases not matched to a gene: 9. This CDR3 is CASSEVPSGVVTQYF. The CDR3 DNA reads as TGTGCCAGCAGTGAAGTTCCTAGCGGAGTGGTGACCCAGTACTTC.

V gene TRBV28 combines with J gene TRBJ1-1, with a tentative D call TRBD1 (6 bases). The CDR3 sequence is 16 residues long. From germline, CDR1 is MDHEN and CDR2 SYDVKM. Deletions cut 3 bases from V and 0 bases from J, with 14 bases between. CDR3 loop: CASSFPTGTLNTEAFF. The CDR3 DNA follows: TGTGCCAGCAGTTTCCCCACCGGGACACTGAACACTGAAGCTTTCTTT.

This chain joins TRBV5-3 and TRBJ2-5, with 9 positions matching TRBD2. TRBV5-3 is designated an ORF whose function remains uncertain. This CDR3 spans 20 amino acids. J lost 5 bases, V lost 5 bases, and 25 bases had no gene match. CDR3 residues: CARRCQVGGREREDGETQYF. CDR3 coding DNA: TGTGCCAGAAGATGTCAGGTAGGGGGCAGGGAGCGGGAGGACGGGGAGACCCAGTACTTC.

CDR3 amino acids: CASSIPTTGGKETQYF. The CDR3 nucleotides are TGTGCCAGTAGTATCCCAACGACAGGGGGCAAAGAGACCCAGTACTTC. V gene TRBV19 combines with J gene TRBJ2-5, with 10 bases lining up with TRBD1. With V trimmed by 3 bases and J by 3 bases, 7 bases remained unmatched. From germline, CDR1 is LNHDA and CDR2 SQIVND (reference sequence). The CDR3 totals 16 residues.

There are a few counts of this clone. The CDR3 coding sequence is TGCGCCAGCAGCCAAGATAGAGGGACACAAGAGACCCAGTACTTC. It specifies CASSQDRGTQETQYF. J is TRBJ2-5 and V is TRBV4-1; tentative D call: TRBD1 (6 bases). Germline values: CDR1 MGHRA, CDR2 YSYEKL. V was trimmed by 0 bases and J by 2 bases, leaving 10 bases between them. The CDR3 covers 15 residues.

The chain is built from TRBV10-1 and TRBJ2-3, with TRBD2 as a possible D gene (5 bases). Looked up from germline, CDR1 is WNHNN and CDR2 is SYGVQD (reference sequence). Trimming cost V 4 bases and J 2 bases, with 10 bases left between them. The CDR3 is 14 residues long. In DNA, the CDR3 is TGCGCCAGCAGTGTACCGGGAACCACAGATACGCAGTATTTT. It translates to CASSVPGTTDTQYF.

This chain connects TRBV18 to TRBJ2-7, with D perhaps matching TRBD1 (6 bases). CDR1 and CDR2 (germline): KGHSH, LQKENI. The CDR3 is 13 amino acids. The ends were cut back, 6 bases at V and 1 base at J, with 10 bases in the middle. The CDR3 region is CASSRTDSYEQYF. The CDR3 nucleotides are TGTGCCAGCTCCAGGACAGATTCCTACGAGCAGTACTTC.

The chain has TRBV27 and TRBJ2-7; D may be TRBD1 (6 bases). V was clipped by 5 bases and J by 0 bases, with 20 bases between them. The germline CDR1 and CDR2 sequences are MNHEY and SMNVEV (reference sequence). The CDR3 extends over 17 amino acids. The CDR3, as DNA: TGTGCCAGCAGTCCCAAACGGACAGCTTTTAGCTCCTACGAGCAGTACTTC. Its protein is CASSPKRTAFSSYEQYF.

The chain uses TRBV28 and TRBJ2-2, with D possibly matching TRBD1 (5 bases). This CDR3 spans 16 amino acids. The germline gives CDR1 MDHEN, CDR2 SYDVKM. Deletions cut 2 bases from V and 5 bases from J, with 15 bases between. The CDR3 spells CASSLTGRIGTGELFF. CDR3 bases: TGTGCCAGCAGTTTAACAGGCCGGATAGGTACCGGGGAGCTGTTTTTT.

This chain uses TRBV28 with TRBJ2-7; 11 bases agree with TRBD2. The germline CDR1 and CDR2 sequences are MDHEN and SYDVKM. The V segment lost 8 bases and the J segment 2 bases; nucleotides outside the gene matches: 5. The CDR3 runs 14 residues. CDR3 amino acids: CASLLAGGPYEQYF. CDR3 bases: TGTGCCAGCCTCCTAGCGGGAGGTCCCTACGAGCAGTACTTC.

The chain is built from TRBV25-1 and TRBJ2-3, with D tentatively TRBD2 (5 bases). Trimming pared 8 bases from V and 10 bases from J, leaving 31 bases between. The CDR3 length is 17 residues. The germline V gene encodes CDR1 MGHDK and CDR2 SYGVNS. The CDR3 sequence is CASSKASGYPDPGSQYF. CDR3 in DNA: TGTGCCAGCTCCAAGGCGAGCGGATACCCTGACCCTGGATCGCAGTATTTT.